The source of this T cell receptor (beta chain) is a study of blood T cell repertoires in COVID-19. Authors' data handling: Reference gene primer amplification yielded estimated nucleated cell counts. TCRdb keeps only in-frame clones here, not all; method: immunoSEQ multiplex PCR. V, J and clone size are those of that table, while D and trimming were read from the DNA. The sample consists of roughly 160,000 clones, approximately 79% of them appearing once. The V gene end was trimmed by 7 bases and the J gene end by 3 bases; junction bases not matched to a gene: 0. CDR1 and CDR2 from the germline V gene are SQVTM and ANQGSEA. The CDR3 consists of 12 residues.

The V gene is TRBV29-1, the J gene TRBJ2-1, with TRBD2 matching 10 bases. Source material: PBMCs or T cells enriched from blood (not recorded which). The clonotype was recovered from a woman in her 70s in a cohort exposed to, infected with or recovered from COVID-19 (not recorded which). The CDR3 is CSGLAGYNEQFF. The CDR3 DNA reads as TGCAGCGGACTAGCGGGCTACAATGAGCAGTTCTTC.